This T cell receptor beta chain was documented in a study of blood T cell repertoires in COVID-19. Across the study: Collection of acute and convalescent COVID-19 samples took place in the United States, Italy and Spain. T cells, B-cell-depleted T cells, or PBMCs supplied cDNA or gDNA.

The CDR3 has 18 residues. The germline CDR1 and CDR2 sequences are SGHAT and FQNNGV. The germline V and J ends were trimmed by 5 bases and 6 bases, with 26 bases remaining between them. Patients from Seattle were sampled longitudinally, starting during active infection. Original handling: Amplified reference gene primers provided the basis for estimating nucleated cell counts. This table comes from immunoSEQ multiplex PCR, and its TCRdb copy is limited to in-frame clones, with some not included. V and J calls plus clone size are reproduced from that table; the DNA served to infer D and trimming. This sample has roughly 250,000 clones, with 65% to 85% found just once.

The chain couples TRBV11-2 to TRBJ2-1, with TRBD2 as a possible D gene (7 bases). This clonotype originated in a person aged 65-85 years with COVID-19, enrolled during active disease. The sequenced sample was peripheral blood. The CDR3 region has the DNA TGTGCCAGCAGCCCGGGTGGGCTCGTTGGCGGGGGCCTCAATGAGCAGTTCTTC. Translated, it gives CASSPGGLVGGGLNEQFF.